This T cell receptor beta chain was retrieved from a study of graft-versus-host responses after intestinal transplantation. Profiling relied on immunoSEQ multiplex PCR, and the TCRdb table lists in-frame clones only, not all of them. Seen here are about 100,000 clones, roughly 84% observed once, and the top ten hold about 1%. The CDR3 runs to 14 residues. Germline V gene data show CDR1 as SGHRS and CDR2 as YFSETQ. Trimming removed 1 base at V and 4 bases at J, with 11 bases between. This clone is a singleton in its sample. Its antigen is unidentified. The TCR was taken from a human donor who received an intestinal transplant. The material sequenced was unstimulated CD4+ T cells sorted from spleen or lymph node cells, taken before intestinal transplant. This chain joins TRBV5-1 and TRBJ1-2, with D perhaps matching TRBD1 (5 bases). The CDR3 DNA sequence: TGCGCCAGCAGCTTGTCCAGGGACGTCTATGGCTACACCTTC. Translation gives CASSLSRDVYGYTF. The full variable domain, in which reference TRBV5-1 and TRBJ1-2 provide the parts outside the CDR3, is KAGVTQTPRYLIKTRGQQVTLSCSPISGHRSVSWYQQTPGQGLQFLFEYFSETQRNKGNFPGRFSGRQFSNSRSEMNVSTLELGDSALYLCASSLSRDVYGYTFGSGTRLTVV.